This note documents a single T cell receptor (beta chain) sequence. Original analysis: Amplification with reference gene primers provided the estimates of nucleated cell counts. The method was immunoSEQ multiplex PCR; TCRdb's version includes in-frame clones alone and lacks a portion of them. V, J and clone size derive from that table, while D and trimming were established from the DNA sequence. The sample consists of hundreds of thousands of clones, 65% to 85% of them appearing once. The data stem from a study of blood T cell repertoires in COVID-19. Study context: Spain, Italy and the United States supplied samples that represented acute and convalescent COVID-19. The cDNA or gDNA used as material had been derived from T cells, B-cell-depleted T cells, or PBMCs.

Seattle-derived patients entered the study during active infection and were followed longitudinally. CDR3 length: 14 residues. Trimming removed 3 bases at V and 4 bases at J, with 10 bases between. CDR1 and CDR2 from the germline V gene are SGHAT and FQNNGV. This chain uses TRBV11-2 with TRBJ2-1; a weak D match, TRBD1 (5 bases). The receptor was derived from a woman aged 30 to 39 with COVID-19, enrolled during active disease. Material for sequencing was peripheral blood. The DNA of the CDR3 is TGTGCCAGCAGCTTGACAGCCCCTTACAATGAGCAGTTCTTC. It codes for CASSLTAPYNEQFF.